The 3 T cell receptor beta chains reported below all come from one sample, sequenced in a study of T cell responses to AZD1222 COVID-19 vaccine. The data were produced by immunoSEQ multiplex PCR, yet TCRdb's version contains in-frame clones alone and is incomplete. The sample consists of some 110,000 clones, 85% to 90% of them appearing once. The sample here was peripheral blood, taken on day 0 of AZD1222 vaccination. These receptor sequences come from an adult in good health.

The table lists this clone with a count of one. The J gene is TRBJ2-7, the V gene TRBV3-1 (or the pseudogene TRBV3-2); TRBD2 matches 7 bases. Per germline, CDR1 LGHDT and CDR2 YNNKEL (reference sequence). V lost 3 bases and J lost 7; bases outside the gene matches: 18. CDR3 length: 17 residues. This chain's CDR3 is CASSQTVVEGGPGEQYF. The CDR3 DNA is TGTGCCAGCAGCCAGACCGTTGTCGAGGGAGGGCCGGGGGAGCAGTACTTC.

This rearrangement joins TRBV4-2 to TRBJ2-3; TRBD2 agrees at 7 bases. This CDR3 spans 16 amino acids. The V and J ends lost 1 base and 0 bases, in that order; junction bases with no gene match: 4. The germline V gene has CDR1 LGHNA and CDR2 YNFKEQ. CDR3 protein: CASSQVGRASTDTQYF. CDR3 nucleotides: TGTGCCAGCAGCCAAGTGGGGAGGGCCAGCACAGATACGCAGTATTTT.

In its sample, this clone was seen many times. The chain uses TRBV5-4 and TRBJ1-2, with D uncertain. CDR1 is SGHNT and CDR2 is YYREEE in the germline V gene (reference sequence). V gave up 6 bases and J gave up 0 bases, with 15 bases separating them. This CDR3 has 15 amino acids. CDR3 bases: TGTGCCAGCACCGACGGGCCACCCGCTAACTATGGCTACACCTTC. This translates into CASTDGPPANYGYTF. The full variable domain, with the rest looked up from reference TRBV5-4 and TRBJ1-2, is ETGVTQSPTHLIKTRGQQVTLRCSSQSGHNTVSWYQQALGQGPQFIFQYYREEENGRGNFPPRFSGLQFPNYSSELNVNALELDDSALYLCASTDGPPANYGYTFGSGTRLTVV.